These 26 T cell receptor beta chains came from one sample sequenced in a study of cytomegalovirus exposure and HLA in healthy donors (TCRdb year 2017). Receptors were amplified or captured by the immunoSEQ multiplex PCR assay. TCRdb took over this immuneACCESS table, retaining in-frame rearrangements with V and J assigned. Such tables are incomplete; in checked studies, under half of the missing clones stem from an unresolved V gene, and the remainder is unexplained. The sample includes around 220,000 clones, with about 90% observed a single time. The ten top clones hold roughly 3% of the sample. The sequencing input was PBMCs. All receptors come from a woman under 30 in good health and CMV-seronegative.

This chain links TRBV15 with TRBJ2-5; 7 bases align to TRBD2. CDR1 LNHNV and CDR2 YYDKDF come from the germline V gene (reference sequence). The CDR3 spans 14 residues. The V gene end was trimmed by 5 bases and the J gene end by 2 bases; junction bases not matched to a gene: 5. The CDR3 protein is CATSDEAGQETQYF. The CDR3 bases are TGTGCCACCAGCGACGAAGCGGGGCAAGAGACCCAGTACTTC.

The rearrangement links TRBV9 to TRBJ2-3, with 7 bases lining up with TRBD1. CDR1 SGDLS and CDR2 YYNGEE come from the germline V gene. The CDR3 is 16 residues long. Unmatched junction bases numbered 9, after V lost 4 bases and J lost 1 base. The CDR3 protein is CASSPHRGFGTDTQYF. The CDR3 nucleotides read TGTGCCAGCAGCCCCCACAGGGGCTTCGGCACAGATACGCAGTATTTT.

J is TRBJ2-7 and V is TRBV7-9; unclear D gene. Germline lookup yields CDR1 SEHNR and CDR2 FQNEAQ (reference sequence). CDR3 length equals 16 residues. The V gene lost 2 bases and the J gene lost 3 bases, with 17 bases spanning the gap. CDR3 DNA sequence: TGTGCCAGCAGCTTATCTCCCCCCGGTGCCCACTACGAGCAGTACTTC. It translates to CASSLSPPGAHYEQYF.

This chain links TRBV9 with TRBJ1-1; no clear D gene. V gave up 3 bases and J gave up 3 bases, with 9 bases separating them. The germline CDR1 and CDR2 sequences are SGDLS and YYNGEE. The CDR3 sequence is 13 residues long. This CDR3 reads CASSESPHTEAFF. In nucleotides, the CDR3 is TGTGCCAGCAGCGAAAGCCCCCACACTGAAGCTTTCTTT.

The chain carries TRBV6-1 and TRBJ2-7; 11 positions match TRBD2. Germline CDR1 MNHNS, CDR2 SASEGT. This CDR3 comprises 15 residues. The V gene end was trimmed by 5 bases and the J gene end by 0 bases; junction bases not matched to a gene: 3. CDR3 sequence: CASSRTSGRSYEQYF. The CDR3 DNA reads TGTGCCAGCAGTCGGACTAGCGGGCGCTCCTACGAGCAGTACTTC.

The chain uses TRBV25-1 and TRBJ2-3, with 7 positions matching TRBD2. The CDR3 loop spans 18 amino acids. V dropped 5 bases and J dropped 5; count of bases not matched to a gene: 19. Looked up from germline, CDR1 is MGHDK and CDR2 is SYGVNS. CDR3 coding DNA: TGTGCCAGCAGTACCTCCGGGTTGGAGCGGGAACGGGAAGATACGCAGTATTTT. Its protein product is CASSTSGLEREREDTQYF.

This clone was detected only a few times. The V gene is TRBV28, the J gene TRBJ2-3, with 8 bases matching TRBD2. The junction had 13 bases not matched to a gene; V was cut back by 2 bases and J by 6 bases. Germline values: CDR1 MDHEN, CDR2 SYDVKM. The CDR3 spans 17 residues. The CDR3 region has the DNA TGTGCCAGCAGTTTAGGTAGTAGCGGGAAGTGGGACGATACGCAGTATTTT. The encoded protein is CASSLGSSGKWDDTQYF.

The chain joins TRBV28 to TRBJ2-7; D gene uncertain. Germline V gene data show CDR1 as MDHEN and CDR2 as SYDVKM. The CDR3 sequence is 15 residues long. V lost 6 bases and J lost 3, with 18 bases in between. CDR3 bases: TGTGCCAGCAGCCCCCTCCTACAGCAGAGCTACGAGCAGTACTTC. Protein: CASSPLLQQSYEQYF.

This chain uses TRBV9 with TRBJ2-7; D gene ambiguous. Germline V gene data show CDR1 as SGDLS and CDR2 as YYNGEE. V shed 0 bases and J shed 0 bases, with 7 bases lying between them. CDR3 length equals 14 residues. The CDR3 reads CASSVESVSYEQYF. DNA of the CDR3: TGTGCCAGCAGCGTAGAGTCGGTCTCCTACGAGCAGTACTTC.

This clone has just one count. The CDR3 nucleotides are TGTGCCAGCAGCGTACGCACTAGCGGGAGGCTAGATGAGCAGTACTTC. Translation gives CASSVRTSGRLDEQYF. This chain connects TRBV9 to TRBJ2-7, with 12 positions matching TRBD2. The CDR3 has 16 amino acids. Germline-derived CDR1 and CDR2 are SGDLS and YYNGEE. V lost 1 base and J lost 7; bases outside the gene matches: 9. Full variable domain (missing parts from reference TRBV9 and TRBJ2-7): DSGVTQTPKHLITATGQRVTLRCSPRSGDLSVYWYQQSLDQGLQFLIQYYNGEERAKGNILERFSAQQFPDLHSELNLSSLELGDSALYFCASSVRTSGRLDEQYFGPGTRLTVT.

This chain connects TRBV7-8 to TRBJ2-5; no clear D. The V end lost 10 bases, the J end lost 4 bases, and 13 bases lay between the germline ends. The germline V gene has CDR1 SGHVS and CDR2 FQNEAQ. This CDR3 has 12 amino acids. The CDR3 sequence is CATFNYGETQYF. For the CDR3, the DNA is TGTGCCACGTTCAACTACGGAGAGACCCAGTACTTC. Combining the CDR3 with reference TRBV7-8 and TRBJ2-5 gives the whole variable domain GAGVSQSPRYKVAKRGQDVALRCDPISGHVSLFWYQQALGQGPEFLTYFQNEAQLDKSGLPSDRFFAERPEGSVSTLKIQRTQQEDSAVYLCATFNYGETQYFGPGTRLLVL.

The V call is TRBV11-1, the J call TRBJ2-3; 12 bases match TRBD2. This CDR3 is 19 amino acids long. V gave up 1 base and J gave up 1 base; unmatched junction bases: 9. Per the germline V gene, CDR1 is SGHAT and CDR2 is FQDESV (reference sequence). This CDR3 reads CASSLGLAGVVTGTDTQYF. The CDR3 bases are TGTGCCAGCAGCTTAGGACTAGCGGGAGTAGTAACCGGCACAGATACGCAGTATTTT.

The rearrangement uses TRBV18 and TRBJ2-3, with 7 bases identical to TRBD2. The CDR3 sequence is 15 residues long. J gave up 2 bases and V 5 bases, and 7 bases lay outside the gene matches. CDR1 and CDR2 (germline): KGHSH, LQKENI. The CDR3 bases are TGTGCCAGCTCAGCCGGGACTACCTACACAGATACGCAGTATTTT. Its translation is CASSAGTTYTDTQYF. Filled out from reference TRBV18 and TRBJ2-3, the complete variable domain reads NAGVMQNPRHLVRRRGQEARLRCSPMKGHSHVYWYRQLPEEGLKFMVYLQKENIIDESGMPKERFSAEFPKEGPSILRIQQVVRGDSAAYFCASSAGTTYTDTQYFGPGTRLTVL.

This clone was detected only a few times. For the CDR3, the DNA is TGCGCCAGCAGCCAAGCCCCTCCGACGGGACTAGCGGGAGTTGAGCAGTTCTTC. Its protein product is CASSQAPPTGLAGVEQFF. The gene calls are TRBV4-1 and TRBJ2-1, with 14 bases that match TRBD2. From germline, CDR1 is MGHRA and CDR2 YSYEKL. The CDR3 sequence is 18 residues long. The J segment lost 9 bases and the V segment lost 1 base, leaving 11 bases of the junction unmatched.

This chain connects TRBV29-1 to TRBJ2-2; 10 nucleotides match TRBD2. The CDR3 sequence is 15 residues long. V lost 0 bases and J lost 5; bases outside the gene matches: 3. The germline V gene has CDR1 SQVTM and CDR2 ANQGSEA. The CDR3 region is CSVEDTTSGTGELFF. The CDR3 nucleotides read TGCAGCGTTGAAGACACGACTAGCGGGACCGGGGAGCTGTTTTTT.

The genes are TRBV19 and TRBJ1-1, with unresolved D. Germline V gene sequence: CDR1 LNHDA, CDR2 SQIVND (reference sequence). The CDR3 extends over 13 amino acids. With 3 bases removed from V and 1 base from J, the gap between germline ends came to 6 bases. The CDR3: CASSISKNTEAFF. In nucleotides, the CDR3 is TGTGCCAGTAGTATCTCTAAGAACACTGAAGCTTTCTTT.

CDR3 protein: CASSAPGTGGGYEQYF. The CDR3 region has the DNA TGTGCCAGCAGCGCACCGGGGACAGGTGGGGGCTACGAGCAGTACTTC. The chain recombines TRBV7-9 with TRBJ2-7; 8 positions agree with TRBD1. Germline CDR1 reads SEHNR; CDR2 reads FQNEAQ (reference sequence). The V gene end was trimmed by 5 bases and the J gene end by 3 bases; junction bases not matched to a gene: 12. This CDR3 has 16 amino acids.

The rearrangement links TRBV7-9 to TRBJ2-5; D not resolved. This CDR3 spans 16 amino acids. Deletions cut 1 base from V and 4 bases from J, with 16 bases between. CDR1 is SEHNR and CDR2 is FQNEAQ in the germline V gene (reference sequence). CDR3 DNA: TGTGCCAGCAGCTTAGGATCCAGGCCGGTGGGAGAGACCCAGTACTTC. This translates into CASSLGSRPVGETQYF. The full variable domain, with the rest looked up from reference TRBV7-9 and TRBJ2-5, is DTGVSQNPRHKITKRGQNVTFRCDPISEHNRLYWYRQTLGQGPEFLTYFQNEAQLEKSRLLSDRFSAERPKGSFSTLEIQRTEQGDSAMYLCASSLGSRPVGETQYFGPGTRLLVL.

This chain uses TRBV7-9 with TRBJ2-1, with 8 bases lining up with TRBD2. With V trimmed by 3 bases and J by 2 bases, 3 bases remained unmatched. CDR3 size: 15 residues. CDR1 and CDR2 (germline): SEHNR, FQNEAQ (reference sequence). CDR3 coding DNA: TGTGCCAGCAGCTTGACTAGCGCAACCTACAATGAGCAGTTCTTC. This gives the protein CASSLTSATYNEQFF. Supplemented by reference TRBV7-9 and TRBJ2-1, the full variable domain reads DTGVSQNPRHKITKRGQNVTFRCDPISEHNRLYWYRQTLGQGPEFLTYFQNEAQLEKSRLLSDRFSAERPKGSFSTLEIQRTEQGDSAMYLCASSLTSATYNEQFFGPGTRLTVL.

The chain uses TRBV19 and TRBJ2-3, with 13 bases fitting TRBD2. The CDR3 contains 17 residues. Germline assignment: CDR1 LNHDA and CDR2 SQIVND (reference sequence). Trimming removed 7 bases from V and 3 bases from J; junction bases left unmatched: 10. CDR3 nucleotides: TGTGCCAGTAAAGGACTAGCGGGAGTGGATGGAACAGATACGCAGTATTTT. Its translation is CASKGLAGVDGTDTQYF.

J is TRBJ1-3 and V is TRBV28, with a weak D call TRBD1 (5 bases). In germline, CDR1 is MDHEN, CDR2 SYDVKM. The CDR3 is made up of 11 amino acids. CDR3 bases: TGTGGATCGGGGGATCCCACCTCCATATATTTT. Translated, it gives CGSGDPTSIYF.

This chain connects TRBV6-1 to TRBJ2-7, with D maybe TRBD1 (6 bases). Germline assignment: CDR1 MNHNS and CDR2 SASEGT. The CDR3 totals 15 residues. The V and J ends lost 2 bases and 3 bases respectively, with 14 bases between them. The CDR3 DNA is TGTGCCAGCAGTGAAAACCGAGACAGGATCTACGAGCAGTACTTC. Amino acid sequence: CASSENRDRIYEQYF.

CDR3 protein: CASSFRQGYNEQFF. DNA for the CDR3: TGTGCCAGCAGCTTTAGACAGGGGTACAATGAGCAGTTCTTC. The J gene is TRBJ2-1, the V gene TRBV7-2; 8 nucleotides agree with TRBD1. V lost 3 bases to trimming and J lost 4 bases; unmatched junction nucleotides: 2. The germline V gene has CDR1 SGHTA and CDR2 FQGNSA. The CDR3 extends over 14 amino acids. Full variable domain (outside the CDR3, taken from reference TRBV7-2 and TRBJ2-1): GAGVSQSPSNKVTEKGKDVELRCDPISGHTALYWYRQSLGQGLEFLIYFQGNSAPDKSGLPSDRFSAERTGGSVSTLTIQRTQQEDSAVYLCASSFRQGYNEQFFGPGTRLTVL.

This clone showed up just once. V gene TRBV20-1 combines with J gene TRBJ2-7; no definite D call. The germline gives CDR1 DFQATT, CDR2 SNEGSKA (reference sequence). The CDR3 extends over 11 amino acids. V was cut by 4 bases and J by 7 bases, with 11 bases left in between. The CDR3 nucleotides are TGCAGTGCTAAGTTAACCCAGGAGCAGTACTTC. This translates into CSAKLTQEQYF.

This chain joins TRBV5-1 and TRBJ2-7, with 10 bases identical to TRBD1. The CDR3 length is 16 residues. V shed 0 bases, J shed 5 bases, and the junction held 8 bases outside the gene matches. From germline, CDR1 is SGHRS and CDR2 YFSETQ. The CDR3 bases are TGCGCCAGCAGCTTGGCCTCTGGGACAGGGGTCGACGAGCAGTACTTC. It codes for CASSLASGTGVDEQYF.

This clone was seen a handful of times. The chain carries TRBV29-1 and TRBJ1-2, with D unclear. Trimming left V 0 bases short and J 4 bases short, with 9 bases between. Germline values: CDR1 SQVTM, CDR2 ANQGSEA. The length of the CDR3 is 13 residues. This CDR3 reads CSVEDLSIYGYTF. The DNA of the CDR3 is TGCAGCGTTGAAGATCTGAGCATCTATGGCTACACCTTC.